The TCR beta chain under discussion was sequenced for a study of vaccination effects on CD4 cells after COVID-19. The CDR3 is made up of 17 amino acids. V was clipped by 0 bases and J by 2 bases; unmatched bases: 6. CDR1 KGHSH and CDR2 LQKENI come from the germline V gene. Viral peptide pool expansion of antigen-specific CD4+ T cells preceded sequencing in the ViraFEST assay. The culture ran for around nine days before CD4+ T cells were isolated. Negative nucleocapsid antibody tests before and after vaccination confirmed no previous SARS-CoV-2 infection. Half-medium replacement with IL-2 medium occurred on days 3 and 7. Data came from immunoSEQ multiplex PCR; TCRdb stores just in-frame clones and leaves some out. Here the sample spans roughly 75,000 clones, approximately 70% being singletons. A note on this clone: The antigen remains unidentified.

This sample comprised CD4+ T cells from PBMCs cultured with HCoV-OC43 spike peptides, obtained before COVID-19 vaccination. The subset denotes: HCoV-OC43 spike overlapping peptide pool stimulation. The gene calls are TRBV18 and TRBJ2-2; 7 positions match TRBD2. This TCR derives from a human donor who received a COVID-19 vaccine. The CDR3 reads CASSPPSPGGNTGELFF. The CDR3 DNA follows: TGTGCCAGCTCACCACCGTCTCCGGGAGGCAACACCGGGGAGCTGTTTTTT.